These T cell receptor beta chains were read from a single sample in a study of ipilimumab plus nivolumab after autologous stem cell transplantation. The table came from immunoSEQ multiplex PCR; TCRdb's copy has only in-frame clones and leaves some out. There are tens of thousands of clones in the sample; 88% occur only once, and approximately 0.87% lies in the top ten. The starting material was PBMCs, obtained in a trial of ipilimumab plus nivolumab as post-transplant consolidation. All receptors derive from a male donor with multiple myeloma. The CDR3 runs from the conserved cysteine through the conserved F or W. A D gene is named only where the DNA matches it firmly. Expanded clones are given a class, and other clones once, few, many or no size at all.

v_call	clone_size	d_call	j_call	cdr3_aa	cdr3_nt
TRBV14	NA	TRBD1	TRBJ2-7	CASSQQRGRDREYF	TGTGCCAGCAGCCAACAACGGGGGAGGGACAGGGAGTACTTC
TRBV5-1	NA	NA	TRBJ2-7	CASSWGIAYEQYF	TGCGCCAGCAGCTGGGGTATCGCCTACGAGCAGTACTTC
TRBV7-3	NA	TRBD2	TRBJ2-5	CASSSLAGEGTQYF	TGTGCCAGCAGCTCACTAGCGGGAGAGGGGACCCAGTACTTC
TRBV11-2	NA	NA	TRBJ2-2	CASSLEGIANTGELFF	TGTGCCAGCAGCTTAGAAGGGATAGCGAACACCGGGGAGCTGTTTTTT
TRBV29-1	once	NA	TRBJ1-3	CSVAASGNTIYF	TGCAGCGTTGCGGCGTCTGGAAACACCATATATTTT
TRBV5-1	NA	NA	TRBJ2-5	CASSAQVGSEETQYF	TGCGCCAGCAGCGCCCAGGTGGGTAGCGAAGAGACCCAGTACTTC
TRBV7-2	once	TRBD1	TRBJ2-7	CASSFGTGFDYEQYF	TGTGCCAGCAGCTTTGGGACAGGGTTTGATTACGAGCAGTACTTC
TRBV19	NA	TRBD2	TRBJ2-3	CASSIGTSGGSTDTQYF	TGTGCCAGTAGTATCGGGACTAGCGGGGGGAGCACAGATACGCAGTATTTT
TRBV19	once	TRBD1	TRBJ2-5	CASTATGGGETQYF	TGTGCCAGTACCGCGACAGGGGGCGGTGAGACCCAGTACTTC
TRBV5-1	NA	TRBD1	TRBJ2-2	CASSPGQSFRELFF	TGCGCCAGCAGCCCGGGACAGTCGTTTCGGGAGCTGTTTTTT
TRBV18	NA	TRBD1	TRBJ2-5	CASSPNRGYETQYF	TGTGCCAGCTCACCGAACAGGGGGTACGAGACCCAGTACTTC
TRBV6-5	few	TRBD1	TRBJ1-2	CASRESGQYGYTF	TGTGCCAGCAGAGAATCGGGACAGTATGGCTACACCTTC
TRBV19	NA	NA	TRBJ1-1	CASSFLRDVVMNTEAFF	TGTGCCAGTAGTTTCCTCCGGGACGTCGTCATGAACACTGAAGCTTTCTTT
TRBV6-6	NA	TRBD1	TRBJ1-5	CASSSLQGLSNQPQHF	TGTGCCAGCAGTTCCCTACAGGGGCTGAGCAATCAGCCCCAGCATTTT
TRBV2	NA	TRBD2	TRBJ2-4	CASNYGGSHIQYF	TGTGCCAGCAATTACGGGGGGTCGCACATTCAGTACTTC
TRBV27	NA	NA	TRBJ1-5	CASSLGAGSNQPQHF	TGTGCCAGCAGTCTGGGGGCCGGGAGCAATCAGCCCCAGCATTTT
TRBV4-2	once	NA	TRBJ2-1	CASSQVTSATASYNEQFF	TGTGCCAGCAGCCAAGTGACAAGCGCCACCGCCTCCTACAATGAGCAGTTCTTC
TRBV6-5	NA	TRBD2	TRBJ2-7	CASSYSAGAAYEQYF	TGTGCCAGCAGTTACTCGGCGGGAGCCGCCTACGAGCAGTACTTC
TRBV7-6	once	NA	TRBJ2-3	CASSLGAIPTDTQYF	TGTGCCAGCAGCTTAGGCGCGATTCCCACAGATACGCAGTATTTT
TRBV19	NA	NA	TRBJ2-2	CASSIRPGELFF	TGTGCCAGTAGTATCCGTCCCGGGGAGCTGTTTTTT
TRBV2	NA	NA	TRBJ1-1	CASSEAGTSMGTEAFF	TGTGCCAGCAGTGAAGCAGGGACTTCCATGGGTACTGAAGCTTTCTTT
TRBV6-5	NA	NA	TRBJ1-1	CASSYASGVNTEAFF	TGTGCCAGCAGTTACGCCTCCGGGGTGAACACTGAAGCTTTCTTT
TRBV6-5	NA	NA	TRBJ1-4	CATSQRDEKLFF	TGTGCCACGAGTCAAAGGGACGAAAAACTGTTTTTT
TRBV15	NA	TRBD1	TRBJ1-2	CATSKDRGPYGYTF	TGTGCCACCAGCAAAGACAGGGGGCCCTATGGCTACACCTTC
TRBV5-5	NA	TRBD1	TRBJ1-2	CASSRSDRDGYTF	TGTGCCAGCAGCCGATCGGACAGGGATGGCTACACCTTC
TRBV5-1	NA	TRBD1	TRBJ2-3	CASSEGQGGPDTQYF	TGCGCCAGCAGCGAGGGACAGGGAGGGCCAGATACGCAGTATTTT
TRBV5-4	NA	TRBD1	TRBJ1-4	CASSLAGQGAGKLFF	TGTGCCAGCAGCTTGGCGGGACAGGGGGCCGGAAAACTGTTTTTT